This T cell receptor beta chain was identified during a study of beta chain features in type 1 diabetes. Study results and caveats: For Type 1 diabetes patients, all four CD4+ subsets carried TCRB CDR3s that were moderately but significantly shorter.

V was clipped by 7 bases and J by 8 bases; unmatched bases: 8. Looked up from germline, CDR1 is GTSNPN and CDR2 is SVGIG (reference sequence). The CDR3 has 14 residues. Expressed TCRB transcripts were sequenced because the isolated RNA had all been reverse transcribed beforehand. Method: immunoSEQ multiplex PCR; TCRdb's copy keeps in-frame clones and lacks some. The table has 230,000 or so clones, roughly 16% seen once. There are a few counts of this clone. Its antigen is currently unknown. The origin of this receptor is a man aged 30 to 45 with type 1 diabetes. The chain couples TRBV30 to TRBJ2-1; 13 bases align to TRBD2. Source material: naive CD4+ T cells from blood. The CDR3 spells CAFQTSGRMYEQFF. In nucleotides, the CDR3 is TGTGCCTTCCAGACTAGCGGGAGGATGTATGAGCAGTTCTTC.